This T cell receptor beta chain was captured in a study of cytomegalovirus exposure and HLA in healthy donors. General study findings and limits: There were a few CMV-associated chains whose specificity for CMV antigens was confirmed in vitro.

The PCR contained 60 Vbeta and 13 Jbeta primers. Sequenced by immunoSEQ multiplex PCR; TCRdb stores in-frame clones only, minus some. The sample carries roughly 52,000 clones, around 82% recorded once. The CDR3 extends over 14 amino acids. Per germline, CDR1 SGHNT and CDR2 YYREEE (reference sequence). Trimming at V came to 5 bases and at J to 8 bases, leaving 11 bases not matched to a gene. This clone occurred a few times. The antigen is unknown. The chain combines TRBV5-4 with TRBJ1-2; 8 nucleotides agree with TRBD1. The source material was PBMCs. This TCR derives from a female donor in good health and CMV-seronegative. CDR3 residues: CASRPADRGGGYTF. For the CDR3, the DNA is TGTGCCAGCAGGCCCGCCGACAGGGGCGGCGGCTACACCTTC.